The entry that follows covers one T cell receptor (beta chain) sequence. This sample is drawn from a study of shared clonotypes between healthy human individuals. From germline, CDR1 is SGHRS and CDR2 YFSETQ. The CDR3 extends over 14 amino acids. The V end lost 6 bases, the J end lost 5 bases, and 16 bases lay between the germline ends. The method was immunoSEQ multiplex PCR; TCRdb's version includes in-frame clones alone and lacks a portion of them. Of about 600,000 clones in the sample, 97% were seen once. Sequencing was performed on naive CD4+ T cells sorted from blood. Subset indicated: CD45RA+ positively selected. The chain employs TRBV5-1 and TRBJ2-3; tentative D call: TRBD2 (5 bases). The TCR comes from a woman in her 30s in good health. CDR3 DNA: TGCGCCAGCAAACGCCCCGAGAGCGGAGATACGCAGTATTTT. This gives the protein CASKRPESGDTQYF.